Below are 13 T cell receptor beta chains sequenced from a single sample in a study of OX40 agonist ivuxolimab in advanced cancers. Library preparation was by the immunoSEQ multiplex PCR assay. The clones in this table, taken by TCRdb from immuneACCESS, are in-frame only. Not every clone is retained; where verified, under half of the shortfall comes from an unresolved V gene, and the cause of the rest is unknown. The sample yields tens of thousands of clones; around 87% were counted once. The ten biggest clones cover around 15% of the sample. The sequencing used CD4+ or CD8+ T cells sorted from blood, collected in a trial of the OX40 agonist ivuxolimab. These TCRs come from an adult with an advanced solid tumor such as melanoma, head and neck, liver or kidney cancer.

J is TRBJ1-1 and V is TRBV28; D gene ambiguous. Germline lookup yields CDR1 MDHEN and CDR2 SYDVKM. Trimming left V 6 bases short and J 8 bases short, with 19 bases between. The CDR3 is 14 residues long. The CDR3 reads CASSPAGFGEEAFF. CDR3 sequence (DNA): TGTGCCAGCAGCCCCGCTGGGTTCGGGGAGGAAGCTTTCTTT.

This clone was detected once. This chain uses TRBV5-4 with TRBJ1-2; possibly TRBD1 for D (5 bases). The CDR3 is 15 amino acids. The V gene lost 0 bases and the J gene lost 4 bases, with 13 bases spanning the gap. Germline V lookup: CDR1 SGHNT, CDR2 YYREEE (reference sequence). CDR3 protein: CASSLGAGISYGYTF. The CDR3 bases are TGTGCCAGCAGCTTGGGCGCAGGGATCTCCTATGGCTACACCTTC.

V and J are TRBV6-5 and TRBJ2-4; D gene unclear. CDR3 length equals 13 residues. CDR1 MNHEY and CDR2 SVGAGI come from the germline V gene. Trimming removed 5 bases at V and 0 bases at J, with 5 bases between. The CDR3 sequence: CASSQLAKNIQYF. In DNA form, the CDR3 reads TGTGCCAGCAGTCAGTTAGCCAAAAACATTCAGTACTTC.

The V call is TRBV6-5, the J call TRBJ1-5; D might be TRBD1 (6 bases). The CDR3 length is 14 residues. Trimming took off 5 bases at V and 2 bases at J, with 10 bases between the two ends. CDR1 is MNHEY, CDR2 SVGAGI, per germline. CDR3 bases: TGTGCCAGCAGTCCAGGGGTTGGCAATCAGCCCCAGCATTTT. Translation: CASSPGVGNQPQHF.

The chain employs TRBV30 and TRBJ2-7; possible D gene TRBD1, 6 bases. Germline CDR1 and CDR2: GTSNPN and SVGIG (reference sequence). V lost 1 base and J 2 bases, leaving 12 bases between the germline ends. This CDR3 spans 14 amino acids. CDR3 nucleotide sequence: TGTGCCTGGAGTGAGACAGGAATAACCTACGAGCAGTACTTC. Its translation: CAWSETGITYEQYF.

The V call is TRBV6-1, the J call TRBJ2-7, with D possibly being TRBD2 (5 bases). The germline V gene encodes CDR1 MNHNS and CDR2 SASEGT. V was shortened by 6 bases and J by 0 bases, with 9 bases between the two germline ends. The CDR3 is 13 residues long. The CDR3 sequence: CASRLGSSYEQYF. CDR3 in DNA: TGTGCCAGCAGGCTGGGGAGCTCCTACGAGCAGTACTTC.

This sequence joins TRBV6-6 and TRBJ1-1; D remains unclear. Trimming pared 0 bases from V and 8 bases from J, leaving 10 bases between. The germline V gene encodes CDR1 MNHNY and CDR2 SVGAGI (reference sequence). The CDR3 has 13 residues. The CDR3 DNA reads as TGTGCCAGCAGTTACTCGTGGGCAAACGAAGCTTTCTTT. It translates to CASSYSWANEAFF.

As regards this clone: Additional DNA sequences in this sample encode the identical CDR3. In nucleotides, the CDR3 is TGTGCCAGTCGCTCGTCGGGCCATAGCAATCAGCCCCAGCATTTT. Protein: CASRSSGHSNQPQHF. The rearrangement uses TRBV6-6 and TRBJ1-5; unclear D gene. Trimming took off 9 bases at V and 0 bases at J, with 15 bases between the two ends. Germline-derived CDR1 and CDR2 are MNHNY and SVGAGI (reference sequence). This CDR3 is built from 15 residues.

Concerning this clone: At the DNA level, this CDR3 is encoded by other sequences in the same sample as well. The rearrangement links TRBV19 to TRBJ1-2, with D tentatively TRBD1 (5 bases). V was pared by 3 bases and J by 4 bases, with 21 bases between. Germline CDR1 LNHDA, CDR2 SQIVND (reference sequence). There are 17 residues in the CDR3. DNA of the CDR3: TGTGCCAGTAGTATTGGACCCCAGGGATCTTTGGTCTATGGCTACACCTTC. It translates to CASSIGPQGSLVYGYTF.

J is TRBJ2-1 and V is TRBV5-1, with D perhaps matching TRBD2 (6 bases). This CDR3 is built from 13 residues. Looked up from germline, CDR1 is SGHRS and CDR2 is YFSETQ. With 4 bases removed from V and 5 bases from J, the gap between germline ends came to 10 bases. CDR3 residues: CASSVGLNNEQFF. In DNA, the CDR3 is TGCGCCAGCAGCGTGGGACTCAACAATGAGCAGTTCTTC.

CDR3 loop: CASSISDRWNTEAFF. DNA of the CDR3: TGTGCCAGTAGTATTTCCGACAGATGGAACACTGAAGCTTTCTTT. The chain couples TRBV19 to TRBJ1-1, with D possibly TRBD1 on 5 matching bases. V lost 3 bases, J lost 1 base, and 12 bases lay in between. This CDR3 is built from 15 residues. Germline V gene data show CDR1 as LNHDA and CDR2 as SQIVND (reference sequence).

This chain connects TRBV19 to TRBJ1-2; 10 bases match TRBD1. V trimming: 4 bases; J trimming: 0 bases; junction bases outside the gene matches: 11. From germline, CDR1 is LNHDA and CDR2 SQIVND (reference sequence). The length of the CDR3 is 18 residues. The CDR3 loop is CASSTDRDRGYSNYGYTF. Here the CDR3 DNA reads TGTGCCAGTAGTACAGACCGGGACAGGGGTTATTCTAACTATGGCTACACCTTC.

In DNA form, the CDR3 reads TGTGCCAGCAGCCAAGGACTAGCGGGCGCCTACGAGCAGTACTTC. Protein sequence: CASSQGLAGAYEQYF. The chain couples TRBV14 to TRBJ2-5; 10 bases match TRBD2. Gene TRBJ2-7 matches the end of the DNA better, so the J call may be wrong. Germline V gene sequence: CDR1 SGHDN, CDR2 FVKESK. The CDR3 extends over 15 amino acids.